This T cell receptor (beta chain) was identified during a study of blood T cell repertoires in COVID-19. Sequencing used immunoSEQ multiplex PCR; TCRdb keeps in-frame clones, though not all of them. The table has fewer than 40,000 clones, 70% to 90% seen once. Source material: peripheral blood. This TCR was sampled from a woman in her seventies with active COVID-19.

The CDR3 loop reads CSARDRTEAFF. The DNA for the CDR3 is TGCAGTGCTAGAGATCGCACTGAAGCTTTCTTT. J is TRBJ1-1 and V is TRBV20-1, with no clear D. The CDR3 runs to 11 residues. CDR1 is DFQATT, CDR2 SNEGSKA, per germline (reference sequence). Trimming removed 0 bases from V and 4 bases from J, with 3 bases in between.